This T cell receptor (beta chain) was observed in a study of cytomegalovirus exposure and HLA in healthy donors. Study-wide findings and caveats: Across HLA loci, a later analysis found differing TCR association rates, with DRB1 most and HLA-C fewest. In a later analysis, HLA-associated beta chains showed higher expansion and lower generation probabilities than comparable chains.

To note about this clone: What it binds is not known.

Trimming removed 1 base at V and 6 bases at J, with 12 bases between. The CDR3 is made up of 15 amino acids. Germline assignment: CDR1 LGHNA and CDR2 YSLEER. This PCR relied on a set of 60 Vbeta primers and 13 Jbeta primers. The data were produced by immunoSEQ multiplex PCR, yet TCRdb's version contains in-frame clones alone and is incomplete. The sample records approximately 160,000 clones, about 77% being singletons. This sequence was found in a woman aged 40 to 50 in good health and CMV-seropositive. Sequencing used PBMCs. The chain couples TRBV4-3 to TRBJ2-2; D remains ambiguous. The CDR3 nucleotides are TGCGCCAGCAGCCAAGTAGGAGTTATAGCCGGGGAGCTGTTTTTT. Amino acids: CASSQVGVIAGELFF.